A single sample is the source of the 4 T cell receptor beta chains below, sequenced in a study of blood T cell repertoires in COVID-19. The assay was immunoSEQ multiplex PCR, and TCRdb's table has in-frame clones only and misses some. The top ten clones hold around 7.5% of a sample with 350,000 to 450,000 clones, about 88% of them seen once. Sequenced material: peripheral blood. These receptors were collected from a woman aged 55-75 years with COVID-19, enrolled during active disease.

The chain recombines TRBV21-1 with TRBJ1-2. TRBV21-1 counts as a pseudogene. This CDR3 comprises 14 residues. DNA for the CDR3: TGTGCCAGCAGCAAAGAAGCGCTAAACTATGGCTACACCTTC. Residues: CASSKEALNYGYTF.

The J gene is TRBJ2-5, the V gene TRBV27; tentative D call: TRBD1 (6 bases). From germline, CDR1 is MNHEY and CDR2 SMNVEV (reference sequence). CDR3 size: 15 residues. Trimming removed 3 bases from V and 0 bases from J, with 11 bases in between. The CDR3 DNA sequence: TGTGCCAGCAGTTTCGGGCGGACAGACCAAGAGACCCAGTACTTC. It codes for CASSFGRTDQETQYF.

The CDR3 DNA is TGTGCCTGGAGTACCGGGACAGGGAGCGGCTACACCTTC. Protein product: CAWSTGTGSGYTF. The rearrangement joins TRBV30 to TRBJ1-2; 9 bases match TRBD1. Germline CDR1 and CDR2: GTSNPN and SVGIG (reference sequence). The CDR3 is 13 amino acids. The trim removed 2 bases at V and 8 bases at J, leaving 6 bases unmatched.

As for this clone: The sample has other DNA sequences that encode this CDR3 too. J is TRBJ1-1 and V is TRBV5-1; TRBD1 is a possible D gene (6 bases). The CDR3 consists of 15 residues. The V end was cut by 0 bases, the J end by 1 base, with 10 bases between. Germline V gene data show CDR1 as SGHRS and CDR2 as YFSETQ. In DNA form, the CDR3 reads TGCGCCAGCAGCTTGGAGGGCAGGGGGAACACTGAAGCTTTCTTT. Amino acids: CASSLEGRGNTEAFF. Drawing the rest from reference TRBV5-1 and TRBJ1-1, the complete variable domain is KAGVTQTPRYLIKTRGQQVTLSCSPISGHRSVSWYQQTPGQGLQFLFEYFSETQRNKGNFPGRFSGRQFSNSRSEMNVSTLELGDSALYLCASSLEGRGNTEAFFGQGTRLTVV.